This entry is about one T cell receptor (beta chain). How the authors handled the data: Estimation of nucleated cell counts was performed using reference gene primer amplification. Here immunoSEQ multiplex PCR was the method, and the copy in TCRdb shows in-frame clones only, minus some. The V and J calls and the clone size are those of that table, but D and trimming were determined from the DNA. Of more than 400,000 clones in the sample, 75% to 90% were seen once. The sample comes from a study of blood T cell repertoires in COVID-19. Study-level information: The origin of the acute and convalescent COVID-19 samples was the United States, Italy and Spain. Sources were T cells, B-cell-depleted T cells, or PBMCs; the material itself was cDNA or gDNA.

Germline values: CDR1 KGHDR, CDR2 SFDVKD. Losses at the gene ends were 3 bases for V and 2 bases for J; bases not matched to a gene: 6. This CDR3 is 16 amino acids long. This TCR was recovered from a human donor in a cohort sampled during active COVID-19. The gene calls are TRBV24-1 and TRBJ2-5; the match to TRBD2 covers 9 bases. Sequenced input: peripheral blood. The CDR3 is CATSDPREGLQETQYF. CDR3 coding DNA: TGTGCCACCAGTGATCCGCGGGAGGGTCTACAAGAGACCCAGTACTTC.